This TCR beta chain was sequenced in a study of T cell responses to AZD1222 COVID-19 vaccine. The CDR3 totals 13 residues. Trimming removed 4 bases at V and 0 bases at J, with 4 bases between. Sequenced by immunoSEQ multiplex PCR; TCRdb stores in-frame clones only, minus some. This table has approximately 110,000 clones, 70% to 90% appearing once. Whole-study results and caveats: Seropositive AZD1222 recipients at baseline numbered only five or six. Receipt of two AZD1222 doses was followed by a rise in Spike-specific TCR breadth and depth. Repertoires were collected only later (after the peak T cell response had occurred).

Concerning this clone: The antigen is undetermined.

This TCR was sampled from an adult who received the AZD1222 COVID-19 vaccine. The sequences come from peripheral blood, collected 28 days after the second AZD1222 dose. This chain uses TRBV12-3 or TRBV12-4 with TRBJ1-5, with D hard to call. DNA for the CDR3: TGTGCCAGCAGTTGGGGTAGCAATCAGCCCCAGCATTTT. Translated, it gives CASSWGSNQPQHF.